This T cell receptor (beta chain) emerged from a study of response to subunit inactivated influenza vaccine (dated by TCRdb to 2016 to 2019). Turning to the overall study: To follow how T cells responded to a trivalent subunit inactivated influenza vaccine, the researchers relied on deep quantitative profiling of the T cell receptor repertoire. What the work shows at the level of the full study, not this receptor alone: According to the authors, only a limited number of new T cells may be recruited by each seasonal influenza vaccination.

Points on this clonotype: Its antigen is currently not known. Base qualities are not recorded, but no much larger clone differs from it by a single base.

Libraries came from RT-PCR. The sequencing machine was an Illumina HiSeq 2500. Through fastp at Q25 and MiXCR, TCRdb rebuilt clones from the public reads, retaining in-frame beta chains. Rows are unified per CDR3 protein, each entry keeping the most common DNA and genes. The sample table shows about 300,000 distinct CDR3 sequences, and just over 20% are seen once. The ten biggest clones cover roughly a tenth of the sample. The germline V gene sets CDR1 to SGHRS and CDR2 to YFSETQ. From cysteine to phenylalanine, the CDR3 is 15 amino acids long. Left in the record is the CDR3 DNA by itself, 45 bases read in frame from the first base. Relative to germline, V is missing 0 bases and J is missing 8 bases, with 9 bases of the junction outside any gene match.

The sequence joins TRBV5-1 to TRBJ1-2, with 8 bases matching TRBD1. Sequenced material: PBMCs from blood, taken 21 months after vaccination. The sequence was collected from a man aged 50 to 75 who received an inactivated influenza vaccine. Donor details come from another sample of the same person, matched by shared clones. The CDR3 protein is CASSLVGQGAEGYTF. The sequenced DNA is TGCGCCAGCAGCTTGGTCGGCCAGGGGGCTGAGGGCTACACCTTC.